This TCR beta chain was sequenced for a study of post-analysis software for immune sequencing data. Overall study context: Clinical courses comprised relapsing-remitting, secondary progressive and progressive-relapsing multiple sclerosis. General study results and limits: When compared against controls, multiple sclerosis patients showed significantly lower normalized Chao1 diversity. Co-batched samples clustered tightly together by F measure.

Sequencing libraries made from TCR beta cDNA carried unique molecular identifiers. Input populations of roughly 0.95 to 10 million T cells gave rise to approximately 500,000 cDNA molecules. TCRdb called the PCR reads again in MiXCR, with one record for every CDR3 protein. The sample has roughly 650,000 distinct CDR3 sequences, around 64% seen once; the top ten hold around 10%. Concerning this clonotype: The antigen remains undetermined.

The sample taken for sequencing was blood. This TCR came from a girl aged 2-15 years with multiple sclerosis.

CDR3 DNA: TGCAGCGTTGAAGTACTAGCGGGAGTTAGCGAGCAGTACTTC. Its translation: CSVEVLAGVSEQYF. The rearrangement links TRBV29-1 to TRBJ2-7; TRBD2 agrees at 11 bases. With V trimmed by 1 base and J by 6 bases, 5 bases remained unmatched. Germline values: CDR1 SQVTM, CDR2 ANQGSEA. This CDR3 has 14 residues.